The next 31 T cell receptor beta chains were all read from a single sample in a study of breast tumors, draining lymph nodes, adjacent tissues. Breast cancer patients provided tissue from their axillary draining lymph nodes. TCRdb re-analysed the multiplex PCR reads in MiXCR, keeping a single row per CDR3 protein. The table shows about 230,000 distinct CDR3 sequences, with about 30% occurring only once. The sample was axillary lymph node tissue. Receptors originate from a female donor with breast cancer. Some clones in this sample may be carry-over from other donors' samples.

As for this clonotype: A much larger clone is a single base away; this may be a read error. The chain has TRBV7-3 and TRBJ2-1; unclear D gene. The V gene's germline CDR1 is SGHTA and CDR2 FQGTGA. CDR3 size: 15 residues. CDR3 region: CASSLDGKGRNEQLF. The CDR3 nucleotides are TGTGCCAGCAGCTTAGACGGTAAGGGAAGGAATGAGCAGCTCTTC.

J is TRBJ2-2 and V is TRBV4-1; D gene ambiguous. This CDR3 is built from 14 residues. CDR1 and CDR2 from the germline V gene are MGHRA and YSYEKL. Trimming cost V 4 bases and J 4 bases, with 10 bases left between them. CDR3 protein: CASSRSTGTGELFF. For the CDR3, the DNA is TGCGCCAGCAGCCGGTCGACGGGCACCGGGGAGCTGTTTTTT.

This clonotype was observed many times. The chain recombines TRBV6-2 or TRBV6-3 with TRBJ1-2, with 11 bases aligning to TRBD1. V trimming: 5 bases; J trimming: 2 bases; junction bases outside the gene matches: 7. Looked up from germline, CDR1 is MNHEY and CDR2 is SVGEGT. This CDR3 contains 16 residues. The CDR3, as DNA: TGTGCCAGCAGTCGCCGCGGGACAGGGGGAAACTATGGCTACACCTTC. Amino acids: CASSRRGTGGNYGYTF.

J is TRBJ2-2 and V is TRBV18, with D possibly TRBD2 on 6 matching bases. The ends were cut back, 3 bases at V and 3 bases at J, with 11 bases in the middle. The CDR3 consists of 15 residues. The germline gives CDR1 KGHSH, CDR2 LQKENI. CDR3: CASSPGLQYTGELFF. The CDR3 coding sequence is TGTGCCAGCTCACCGGGACTCCAATACACCGGGGAGCTGTTTTTT.

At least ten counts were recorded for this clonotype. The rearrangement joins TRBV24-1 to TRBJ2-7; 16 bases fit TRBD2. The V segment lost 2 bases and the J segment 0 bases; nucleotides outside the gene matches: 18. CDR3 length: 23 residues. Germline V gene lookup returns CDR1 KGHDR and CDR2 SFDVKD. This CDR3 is CATSDSGGNFGTSGRESSYEQYF. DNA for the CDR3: TGTGCCACCAGTGATTCTGGGGGAAATTTTGGGACTAGCGGGAGGGAAAGCTCCTACGAGCAGTACTTC.

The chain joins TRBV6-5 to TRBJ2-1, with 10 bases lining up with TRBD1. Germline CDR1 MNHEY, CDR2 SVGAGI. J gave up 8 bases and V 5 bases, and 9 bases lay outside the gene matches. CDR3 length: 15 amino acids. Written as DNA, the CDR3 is TGTGCCAGCAGTCCCCCGGGACAGGGGACCCATGAGCAGTTCTTC. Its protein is CASSPPGQGTHEQFF.

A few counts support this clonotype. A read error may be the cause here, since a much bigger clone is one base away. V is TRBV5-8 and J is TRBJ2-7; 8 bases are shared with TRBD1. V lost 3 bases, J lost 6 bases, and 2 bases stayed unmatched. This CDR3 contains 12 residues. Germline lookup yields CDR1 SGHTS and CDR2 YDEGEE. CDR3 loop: CASSWTGTEQYF. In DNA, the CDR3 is TGTGCCAGCAGCTGGACAGGGACCGAGCAGTACTTC. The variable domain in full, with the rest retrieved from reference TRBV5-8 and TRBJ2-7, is EAGVTQSPTHLIKTRGQQATLRCSPISGHTSVYWYQQALGLGLQFLLWYDEGEERNRGNFPPRFSGRQFPNYSSELNVNALELEDSALYLCASSWTGTEQYFGPGTRLTVT.

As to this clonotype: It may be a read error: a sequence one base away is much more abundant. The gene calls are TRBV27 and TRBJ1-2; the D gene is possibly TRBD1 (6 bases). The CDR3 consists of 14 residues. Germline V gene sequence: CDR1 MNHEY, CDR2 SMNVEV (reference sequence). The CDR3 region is CVSWTARGVYGYTF. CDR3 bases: TGTGTCAGCTGGACAGCGAGAGGAGTCTATGGCTACACCTTC.

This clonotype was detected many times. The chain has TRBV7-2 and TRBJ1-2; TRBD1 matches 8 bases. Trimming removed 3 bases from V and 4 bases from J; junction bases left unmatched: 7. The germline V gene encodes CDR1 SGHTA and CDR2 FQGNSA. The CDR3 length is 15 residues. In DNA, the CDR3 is TGTGCCAGCAGCTTTGGCCGACAGGGGACCTATGGCTACACCTTC. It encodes CASSFGRQGTYGYTF.

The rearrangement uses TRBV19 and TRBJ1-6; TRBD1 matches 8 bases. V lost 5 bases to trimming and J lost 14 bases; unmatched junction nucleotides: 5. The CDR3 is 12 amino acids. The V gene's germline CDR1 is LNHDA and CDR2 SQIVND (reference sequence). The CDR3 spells CASSYDRGSLHF. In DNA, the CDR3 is TGTGCCAGTAGTTATGACAGGGGTTCCCTCCACTTT.

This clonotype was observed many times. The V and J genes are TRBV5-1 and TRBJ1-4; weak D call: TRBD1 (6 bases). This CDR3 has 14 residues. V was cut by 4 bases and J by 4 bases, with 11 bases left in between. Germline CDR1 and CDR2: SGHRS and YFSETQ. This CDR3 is CASSPTGGNEKLFF. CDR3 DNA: TGCGCCAGCAGCCCGACAGGTGGTAATGAAAAACTGTTTTTT.

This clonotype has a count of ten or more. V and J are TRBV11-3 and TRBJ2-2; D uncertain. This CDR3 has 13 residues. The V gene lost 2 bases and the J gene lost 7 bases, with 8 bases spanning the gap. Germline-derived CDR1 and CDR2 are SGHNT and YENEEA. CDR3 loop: CASSLSHGGELFF. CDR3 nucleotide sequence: TGTGCCAGCAGCTTATCGCACGGCGGGGAGCTGTTTTTT.

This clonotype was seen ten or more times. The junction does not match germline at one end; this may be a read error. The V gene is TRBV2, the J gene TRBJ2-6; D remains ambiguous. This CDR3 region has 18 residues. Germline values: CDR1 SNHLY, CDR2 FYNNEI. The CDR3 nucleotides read TGTGCCAGCAGTGAATCAACTACCACCTACTCTCGGGCCAACGTCCTGACTTTC. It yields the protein CASSESTTTYSRANVLTF.

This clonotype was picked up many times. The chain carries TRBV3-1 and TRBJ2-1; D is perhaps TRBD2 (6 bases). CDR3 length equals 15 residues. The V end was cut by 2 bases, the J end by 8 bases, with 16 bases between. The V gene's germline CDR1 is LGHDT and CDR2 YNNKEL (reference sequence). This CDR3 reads CASSQRISGTHEQFF. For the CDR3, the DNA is TGTGCCAGCAGCCAAAGGATTAGCGGAACCCATGAGCAGTTCTTC.

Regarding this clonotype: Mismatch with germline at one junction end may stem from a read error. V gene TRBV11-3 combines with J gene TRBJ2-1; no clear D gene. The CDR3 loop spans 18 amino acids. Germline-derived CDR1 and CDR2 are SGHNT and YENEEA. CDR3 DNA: TGTGCCAGCAACTATGATCATAAGAGTCCCAGCTCTTACAATGAGCAGTTCTTT. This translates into CASNYDHKSPSSYNEQFF. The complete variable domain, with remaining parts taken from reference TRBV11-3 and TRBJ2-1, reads EAGVVQSPRYKIIEKKQPVAFWCNPISGHNTLYWYLQNLGQGPELLIRYENEEAVDDSQLPKDRFSAERLKGVDSTLKIQPAELGDSAVYLCASNYDHKSPSSYNEQFFGPGTRLTVL.

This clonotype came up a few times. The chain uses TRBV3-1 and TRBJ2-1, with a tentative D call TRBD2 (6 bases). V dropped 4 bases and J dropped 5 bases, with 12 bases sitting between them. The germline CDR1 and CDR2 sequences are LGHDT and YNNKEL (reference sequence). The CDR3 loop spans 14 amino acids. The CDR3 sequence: CASSPHPGDNEQFF. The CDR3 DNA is TGTGCCAGCAGCCCACACCCGGGAGACAATGAGCAGTTCTTC.

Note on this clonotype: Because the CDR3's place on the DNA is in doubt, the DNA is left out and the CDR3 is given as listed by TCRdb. The CDR3 sequence: CASSLASRSLDKAPDSQYGEKLFF. V and J are TRBV7-9 and TRBJ1-4; the table's D call, TRBD1, was not checked against the DNA. Counting both end residues, the CDR3 totals 24 amino acids. Looked up from germline, CDR1 is SEHNR and CDR2 is FQNEAQ (reference sequence).

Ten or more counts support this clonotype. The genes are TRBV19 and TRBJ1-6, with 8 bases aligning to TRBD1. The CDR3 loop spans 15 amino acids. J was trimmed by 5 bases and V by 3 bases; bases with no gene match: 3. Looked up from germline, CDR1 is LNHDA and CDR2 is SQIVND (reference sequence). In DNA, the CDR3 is TGTGCCAGTAGTATGGGACAGGTGAATAATTCACCCCTCCACTTT. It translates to CASSMGQVNNSPLHF.

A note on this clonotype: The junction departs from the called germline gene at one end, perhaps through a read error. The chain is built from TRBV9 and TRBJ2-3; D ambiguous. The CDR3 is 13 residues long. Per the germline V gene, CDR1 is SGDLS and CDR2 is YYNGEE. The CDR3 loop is CTSSTPITDTQYF. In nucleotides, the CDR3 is TGTACCAGCAGCACACCTATCACAGATACGCAGTATTTT.

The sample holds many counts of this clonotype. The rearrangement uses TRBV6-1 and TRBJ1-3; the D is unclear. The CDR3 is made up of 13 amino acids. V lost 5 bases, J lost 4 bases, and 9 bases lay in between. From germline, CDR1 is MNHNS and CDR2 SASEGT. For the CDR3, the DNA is TGTGCCAGCAGTAAGGGTCCCGGAAACACCATATATTTT. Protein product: CASSKGPGNTIYF.

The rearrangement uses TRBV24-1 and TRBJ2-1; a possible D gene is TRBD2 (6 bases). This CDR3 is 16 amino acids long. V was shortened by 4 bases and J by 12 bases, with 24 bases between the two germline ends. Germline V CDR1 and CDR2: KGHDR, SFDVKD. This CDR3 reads CATSDSLGGATDTQFF. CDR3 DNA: TGTGCCACCAGTGACTCGCTAGGAGGGGCCACAGATACGCAGTTCTTC.

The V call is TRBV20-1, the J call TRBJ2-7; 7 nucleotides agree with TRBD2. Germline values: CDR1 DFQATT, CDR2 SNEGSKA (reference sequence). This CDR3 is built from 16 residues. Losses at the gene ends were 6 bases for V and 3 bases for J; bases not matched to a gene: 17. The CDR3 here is CSAYSVPERDFYEQYF. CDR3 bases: TGCAGTGCATATTCTGTGCCGGAGCGGGACTTCTACGAGCAGTACTTC.

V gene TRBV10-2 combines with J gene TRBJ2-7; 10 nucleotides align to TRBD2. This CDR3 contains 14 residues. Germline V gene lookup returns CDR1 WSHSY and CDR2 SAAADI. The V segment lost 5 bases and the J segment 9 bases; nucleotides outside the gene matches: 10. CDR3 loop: CASSPAGGLGGQYF. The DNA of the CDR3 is TGCGCCAGCAGTCCAGCGGGAGGGCTGGGGGGGCAGTACTTC.

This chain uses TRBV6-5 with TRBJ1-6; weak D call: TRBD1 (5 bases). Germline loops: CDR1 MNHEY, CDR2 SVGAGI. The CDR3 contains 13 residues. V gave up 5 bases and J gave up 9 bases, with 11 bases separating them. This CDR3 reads CASSTGGTSPLHF. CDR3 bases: TGTGCCAGCAGTACGGGCGGGACTTCACCCCTCCACTTT.

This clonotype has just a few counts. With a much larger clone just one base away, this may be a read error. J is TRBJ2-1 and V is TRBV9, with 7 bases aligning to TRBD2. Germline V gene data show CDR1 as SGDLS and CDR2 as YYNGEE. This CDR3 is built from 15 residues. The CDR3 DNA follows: TGTGCCAGCAGCGTAGAGGGACTATCGTACAATGAGCCGTTCTTC. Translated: CASSVEGLSYNEPFF. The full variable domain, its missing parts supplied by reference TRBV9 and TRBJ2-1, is DSGVTQTPKHLITATGQRVTLRCSPRSGDLSVYWYQQSLDQGLQFLIQYYNGEERAKGNILERFSAQQFPDLHSELNLSSLELGDSALYFCASSVEGLSYNEPFFGPGTRLTVL.

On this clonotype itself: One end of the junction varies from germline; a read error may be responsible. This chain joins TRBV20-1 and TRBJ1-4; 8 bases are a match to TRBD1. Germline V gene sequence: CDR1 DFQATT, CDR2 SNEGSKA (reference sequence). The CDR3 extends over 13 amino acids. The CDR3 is CSAIRRTGLEVLF. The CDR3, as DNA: TGCAGTGCTATTCGCCGGACAGGGTTGGAAGTCCTTTTT.

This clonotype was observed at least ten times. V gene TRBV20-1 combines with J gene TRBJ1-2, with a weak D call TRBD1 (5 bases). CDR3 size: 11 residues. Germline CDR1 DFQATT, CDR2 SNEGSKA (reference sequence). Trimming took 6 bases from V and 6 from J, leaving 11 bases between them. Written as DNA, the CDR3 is TGCAGTGCCCGGTGGGGGAATGGCTACACCTTC. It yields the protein CSARWGNGYTF.

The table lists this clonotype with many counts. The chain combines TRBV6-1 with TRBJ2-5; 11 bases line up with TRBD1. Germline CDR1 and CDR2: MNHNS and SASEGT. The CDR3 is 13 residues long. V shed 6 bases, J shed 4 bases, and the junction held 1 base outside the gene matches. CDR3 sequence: CASRGQGGETQYF. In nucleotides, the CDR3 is TGTGCCAGCAGGGGACAGGGGGGAGAGACCCAGTACTTC.

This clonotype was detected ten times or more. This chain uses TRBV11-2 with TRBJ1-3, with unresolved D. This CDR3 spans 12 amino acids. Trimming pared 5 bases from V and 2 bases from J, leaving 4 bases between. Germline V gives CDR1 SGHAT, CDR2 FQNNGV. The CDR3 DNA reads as TGTGCCAGCAGCCAGGCTGGAAACACCATATATTTT. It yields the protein CASSQAGNTIYF.

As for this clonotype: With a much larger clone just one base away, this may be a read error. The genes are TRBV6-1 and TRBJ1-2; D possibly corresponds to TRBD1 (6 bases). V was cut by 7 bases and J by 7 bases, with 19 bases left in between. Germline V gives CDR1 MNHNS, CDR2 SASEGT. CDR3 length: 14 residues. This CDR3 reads CASTQGRGKVGYTF. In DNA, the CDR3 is TGTGCCAGCACTCAGGGTAGGGGGAAGGTTGGCTACACCTTC.

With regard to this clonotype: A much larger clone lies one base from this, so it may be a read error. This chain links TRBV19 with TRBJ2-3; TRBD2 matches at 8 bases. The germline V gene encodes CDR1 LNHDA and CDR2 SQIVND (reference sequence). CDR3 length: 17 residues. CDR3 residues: CASSRPAGRAGTGTQYF. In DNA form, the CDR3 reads TGTGCCAGTAGTAGACCAGCCGGGAGGGCCGGCACAGGTACGCAGTATTTT.